Below, 32 T cell receptor beta chains from the same sample are listed, as sequenced in a study of human T cells and chemical hapten exposure. Time point in this sample: patch test 3, about 24 weeks after DPC sensitization. Treatment here: therapeutic diphenylcyclopropenone sensitization with weekly scalp DPC. TCRdb used MiXCR to reprocess the RACE reads, holding one entry per CDR3 protein. Found here are 100,000 to 120,000 distinct CDR3 sequences, roughly a third of them singletons; the top ten hold 2.5% to 3.5%. The source material was whole blood, sampled in connection with sensitization to the hapten diphenylcyclopropenone (DPC). The source is a man between 35 and 55 years old with alopecia areata. Some clones in this sample may be carry-over from other donors' samples.

This clonotype turned up a few times. This sequence joins TRBV21-1 and TRBJ2-7; the tabulated D call, TRBD2, remains unverified against the DNA. TRBV21-1 corresponds to a pseudogene. The CDR3 covers 17 residues. CDR3: CASSKGGRERESYEQYV. As DNA, the CDR3 is TGTGCCAGCAGCAAAGGGGGAAGGGAGCGGGAGTCCTACGAGCAGTACGTC.

The chain carries TRBV4-1 and TRBJ2-1, with 11 bases that match TRBD2. The V gene end was trimmed by 4 bases and the J gene end by 0 bases; junction bases not matched to a gene: 2. From germline, CDR1 is MGHRA and CDR2 YSYEKL. CDR3 size: 16 residues. CDR3 amino acids: CASSPGLAVSYNEQFF. In nucleotides, the CDR3 is TGCGCCAGCAGCCCGGGACTAGCGGTCTCCTACAATGAGCAGTTCTTC.

The rearrangement joins TRBV3-1 to TRBJ2-7; no definite D call. Germline lookup yields CDR1 LGHDT and CDR2 YNNKEL (reference sequence). The length of the CDR3 is 15 residues. V was clipped by 3 bases and J by 0 bases, with 12 bases between them. CDR3 sequence: CASSQASMLSYEQYF. The CDR3 DNA follows: TGTGCCAGCAGCCAGGCTTCTATGCTCTCCTACGAGCAGTACTTC.

This clonotype was counted a few times. The chain recombines TRBV6-1 with TRBJ1-4; 7 bases map to TRBD1. CDR1 is MNHNS and CDR2 is SASEGT in the germline V gene. This CDR3 has 16 residues. The ends lost 4 bases at V and 5 bases at J; junction bases unmatched: 10. The CDR3 DNA is TGTGCCAGCAGTGCTTCCGGACAGGTTGGGAATGAAAAACTGTTTTTT. Residues: CASSASGQVGNEKLFF.

The CDR3: CASSPLGELFQETQYF. In DNA, the CDR3 is TGTGCCAGCAGTCCTCTCGGGGAATTATTCCAAGAGACCCAGTACTTC. This chain joins TRBV27 and TRBJ2-5; perhaps TRBD2 as D (5 bases). With 5 bases removed from V and 1 base from J, the gap between germline ends came to 17 bases. The CDR3 is made up of 16 amino acids. In germline, CDR1 is MNHEY, CDR2 SMNVEV (reference sequence).

This clonotype has only a few counts. The genes are TRBV7-8 and TRBJ2-5, with a tentative D call TRBD1 (6 bases). Germline CDR1 SGHVS, CDR2 FQNEAQ. V was clipped by 6 bases and J by 4 bases, with 18 bases between them. The CDR3 contains 15 residues. The CDR3 DNA reads TGTGCCAGCAGTCGTAGACAGGCCCCGGGAGAGACCCAGTACTTC. Translating it yields CASSRRQAPGETQYF. Based on the CDR3 plus reference TRBV7-8 and TRBJ2-5, the full variable domain is GAGVSQSPRYKVAKRGQDVALRCDPISGHVSLFWYQQALGQGPEFLTYFQNEAQLDKSGLPSDRFFAERPEGSVSTLKIQRTQQEDSAVYLCASSRRQAPGETQYFGPGTRLLVL.

The rearrangement links TRBV6-5 to TRBJ1-5; tentatively, D is TRBD1 (6 bases). The CDR3 contains 14 residues. Trimming stripped 1 base from V and 6 bases from J, with 10 bases between. The germline gives CDR1 MNHEY, CDR2 SVGAGI. The CDR3 nucleotides are TGTGCCAGCAGTTACTTTACAGGGATTCAGCCCCAGCATTTT. The encoded protein is CASSYFTGIQPQHF.

The genes are TRBV20-1 and TRBJ2-2; 10 bases are shared with TRBD2. CDR3 length: 15 amino acids. Trimming cost V 3 bases and J 5 bases; bases outside gene matches: 6. In germline, CDR1 is DFQATT, CDR2 SNEGSKA (reference sequence). The CDR3 loop is CSASLAGDWTGELFF. CDR3 DNA: TGCAGTGCTAGTCTAGCGGGAGATTGGACCGGGGAGCTGTTTTTT.

J is TRBJ2-7 and V is TRBV28; no reliable D call. V was shortened by 1 base and J by 4 bases, with 5 bases between the two germline ends. Germline-derived CDR1 and CDR2 are MDHEN and SYDVKM. There are 12 residues in the CDR3. The CDR3 reads CASSLLGYEQYF. The CDR3 DNA reads TGTGCCAGCAGTTTATTGGGATACGAGCAGTACTTC.

This clonotype was seen only a few times. The J gene is TRBJ1-1, the V gene TRBV7-9; 8 nucleotides line up with TRBD1. V dropped 1 base and J dropped 6; count of bases not matched to a gene: 7. Germline V CDR1 and CDR2: SEHNR, FQNEAQ (reference sequence). The CDR3 sequence is 15 residues long. The CDR3 spells CASSLGVTGDPEAFF. The CDR3 region has the DNA TGTGCCAGCAGCTTAGGGGTGACAGGGGACCCTGAAGCTTTCTTT.

The chain couples TRBV11-2 to TRBJ2-3, with 10 bases matching TRBD1. The CDR3 length is 15 residues. Germline V lookup: CDR1 SGHAT, CDR2 FQNNGV. Losses at the gene ends were 5 bases for V and 5 bases for J; bases not matched to a gene: 7. CDR3: CASSPGTGVRDTQYF. CDR3 in DNA: TGTGCCAGCAGCCCCGGGACAGGGGTCAGAGATACGCAGTATTTT.

This clonotype has more than one count but fewer than ten. This sequence joins TRBV5-4 and TRBJ2-2; no reliable D call. CDR3 length equals 14 residues. Germline values: CDR1 SGHNT, CDR2 YYREEE (reference sequence). Trimming shortened V by 4 bases and J by 4 bases, and 11 bases separated the two germline ends. The CDR3 loop reads CASSPTRGTGELFF. For the CDR3, the DNA is TGTGCCAGCAGCCCGACACGAGGCACCGGGGAGCTGTTTTTT.

The V gene is TRBV6-5, the J gene TRBJ2-2, with 8 bases identical to TRBD2. V lost 8 bases to trimming and J lost 4 bases; unmatched junction nucleotides: 9. The CDR3 loop spans 15 amino acids. Germline assignment: CDR1 MNHEY and CDR2 SVGAGI. CDR3 DNA: TGTGCCAGCCTCGAATTCAGCGGGAGCACCGGGGAGCTGTTTTTT. Translating gives CASLEFSGSTGELFF.

This clonotype was detected a few times. The chain couples TRBV3-1 to TRBJ2-1; the match to TRBD2 covers 14 bases. Trimming cost V 0 bases and J 10 bases; bases outside gene matches: 23. This CDR3 region has 22 residues. Germline V gene data show CDR1 as LGHDT and CDR2 as YNNKEL (reference sequence). The CDR3 DNA reads TGTGCCAGCAGCCAAGACCGAGGGGAGACGGACCCGGGACTAGCGGGAGCCTTCGAGCAGTTCTTC. It encodes CASSQDRGETDPGLAGAFEQFF.

The V call is TRBV7-2, the J call TRBJ2-1, with a weak D call TRBD2 (5 bases). Trimming removed 4 bases from V and 8 bases from J, with 18 bases in between. Germline CDR1 is SGHTA and CDR2 is FQGNSA. There are 15 residues in the CDR3. DNA of the CDR3: TGTGCCAGCAGCTCTGCCGAATTAGCGAGGGATGAGCAGTTCTTC. Amino acids: CASSSAELARDEQFF.

The chain recombines TRBV11-3 with TRBJ2-3, with D perhaps matching TRBD2 (5 bases). The germline gives CDR1 SGHNT, CDR2 YENEEA. This CDR3 has 14 amino acids. V lost 4 bases, J lost 2 bases, and 10 bases lay in between. The CDR3 DNA follows: TGTGCCAGCAGCTCTTCGGACTTCACAGATACGCAGTATTTT. Translating it yields CASSSSDFTDTQYF.

This chain joins TRBV20-1 and TRBJ2-3; D not resolved. Germline lookup yields CDR1 DFQATT and CDR2 SNEGSKA (reference sequence). The V and J ends lost 6 bases and 5 bases respectively, with 15 bases between them. This CDR3 comprises 13 residues. The CDR3: CSARPRIRDTQYF. The CDR3 DNA reads TGCAGTGCCCGTCCTCGGATTCGAGATACGCAGTATTTT.

This sequence joins TRBV10-2 and TRBJ1-3, with D unresolved. Deletions cut 4 bases from V and 2 bases from J, with 9 bases between. The CDR3 is made up of 14 amino acids. Per the germline V gene, CDR1 is WSHSY and CDR2 is SAAADI. The chain's CDR3 is CASSAKGTGNTIYF. The CDR3 DNA follows: TGCGCCAGCAGTGCGAAGGGTACTGGAAACACCATATATTTT.

This clonotype was seen more than once but under ten times. The rearrangement uses TRBV7-9 and TRBJ1-2; D remains unclear. Between the trimmed V and J ends, which lost 1 base and 5 bases, there was a span of 11 bases. The germline V gene has CDR1 SEHNR and CDR2 FQNEAQ (reference sequence). This CDR3 contains 14 residues. CDR3 DNA: TGTGCCAGCAGCTTAGAATCACCGAATTATGGCTACACCTTC. It encodes CASSLESPNYGYTF.

In its sample, this clonotype was seen a few times. V gene TRBV29-1 combines with J gene TRBJ1-2; D unclear. Germline V lookup: CDR1 SQVTM, CDR2 ANQGSEA. The CDR3 totals 11 residues. Trimming removed 4 bases from V and 3 bases from J, with 6 bases in between. CDR3: CSVAGDYGYTF. The CDR3 coding sequence is TGCAGCGTTGCGGGAGACTATGGCTACACCTTC.

This clonotype turned up a few times. The gene calls are TRBV14 and TRBJ1-5; 8 bases match TRBD1. After removal of 3 bases from V and 0 bases from J, the junction contained 10 bases not matched to a gene. The CDR3 length is 18 residues. CDR1 and CDR2 from the germline V gene are SGHDN and FVKESK. CDR3 sequence: CASSQQAQTGDSNQPQHF. In DNA, the CDR3 is TGTGCCAGCAGCCAGCAGGCGCAGACAGGGGATAGCAATCAGCCCCAGCATTTT. The complete variable domain, with remaining parts taken from reference TRBV14 and TRBJ1-5, reads EAGVTQFPSHSVIEKGQTVTLRCDPISGHDNLYWYRRVMGKEIKFLLHFVKESKQDESGMPNNRFLAERTGGTYSTLKVQPAELEDSGVYFCASSQQAQTGDSNQPQHFGDGTRLSIL.

This sequence joins TRBV9 and TRBJ1-2, with 7 bases fitting TRBD1. Per germline, CDR1 SGDLS and CDR2 YYNGEE. CDR3 length: 15 residues. Unmatched junction bases numbered 6, after V lost 4 bases and J lost 0 bases. DNA of the CDR3: TGTGCCAGCAGCTCCCGACAGGGTGCTAACTATGGCTACACCTTC. Amino acids: CASSSRQGANYGYTF.

The genes are TRBV6-5 and TRBJ1-1; D perhaps matches TRBD1 (6 bases). Trimming cost V 6 bases and J 1 base, with 18 bases left between them. The CDR3 totals 16 residues. Germline CDR1 MNHEY, CDR2 SVGAGI. CDR3 nucleotide sequence: TGTGCCAGCAGAATCGTTCGGGGGGCCACGAACACTGAAGCTTTCTTT. Translated: CASRIVRGATNTEAFF.

Only a few counts were recorded for this clonotype. The J gene is TRBJ1-2, the V gene TRBV11-1, with D possibly being TRBD1 (6 bases). From germline, CDR1 is SGHAT and CDR2 FQDESV (reference sequence). The CDR3 has 14 residues. V was pared by 6 bases and J by 7 bases, with 18 bases between. This CDR3 reads CASSSPAGAGGYTF. The CDR3 DNA sequence: TGTGCCAGCAGTTCCCCGGCGGGGGCCGGTGGCTACACCTTC.

The CDR3 coding sequence is TGCAGTGCTAGGGAGGGAGGGCCTTTTGAGCAGTACTTC. It specifies CSAREGGPFEQYF. This rearrangement joins TRBV20-1 to TRBJ2-7, with 7 positions matching TRBD2. V dropped 3 bases and J dropped 7; count of bases not matched to a gene: 9. The CDR3 has 13 residues. Germline V lookup: CDR1 DFQATT, CDR2 SNEGSKA (reference sequence).

There are a few counts of this clonotype. The V call is TRBV7-8, the J call TRBJ2-4; no firm D call. The CDR3 is 15 residues long. Trimming removed 5 bases at V and 6 bases at J, with 17 bases between. Germline V gene sequence: CDR1 SGHVS, CDR2 FQNEAQ. The CDR3 DNA sequence: TGTGCCAGCAGCCCATTAGTCGGTTCTGTAAACATTCAGTACTTC. It codes for CASSPLVGSVNIQYF.

The chain employs TRBV10-3 and TRBJ2-5; 8 bases line up with TRBD1. The germline V gene encodes CDR1 ENHRY and CDR2 SYGVKD. V shed 4 bases, J shed 2 bases, and the junction held 9 bases outside the gene matches. The length of the CDR3 is 16 residues. DNA of the CDR3: TGTGCCATCAGTGGGCTGGACAGGGCGACTCAAGAGACCCAGTACTTC. It yields the protein CAISGLDRATQETQYF.

The chain joins TRBV24-1 to TRBJ2-1; D could derive from TRBD1 or TRBD2 (6 bases each). CDR1 is KGHDR, CDR2 SFDVKD, per germline. This CDR3 region has 16 residues. V lost 2 bases, J lost 5 bases, and 15 bases lay in between. Here the CDR3 reads CATSDSRGGTHNEQFF. CDR3 bases: TGTGCCACCAGTGATTCCCGAGGGGGGACCCACAATGAGCAGTTCTTC.

The CDR3 loop reads CASTQKMNTEAFF. The DNA for the CDR3 is TGTGCCAGCACGCAGAAAATGAACACTGAAGCTTTCTTT. This sequence joins TRBV7-9 and TRBJ1-1; D call uncertain. Germline CDR1 reads SEHNR; CDR2 reads FQNEAQ (reference sequence). V dropped 7 bases and J dropped 0 bases, with 9 bases sitting between them. The CDR3 has 13 amino acids. The whole variable domain, filled in from reference TRBV7-9 and TRBJ1-1, reads DTGVSQNPRHKITKRGQNVTFRCDPISEHNRLYWYRQTLGQGPEFLTYFQNEAQLEKSRLLSDRFSAERPKGSFSTLEIQRTEQGDSAMYLCASTQKMNTEAFFGQGTRLTVV.

This clonotype was seen more than once but under ten times. The gene calls are TRBV12-3 or TRBV12-4 and TRBJ2-3, with 9 bases fitting TRBD2. The CDR3 spans 15 residues. Trimming cost V 4 bases and J 3 bases; bases outside gene matches: 5. The CDR3 here is CASSSGLALTDTQYF. CDR3 DNA: TGTGCCAGCAGTTCCGGACTAGCGTTGACAGATACGCAGTATTTT.

The rearrangement links TRBV6-2 or TRBV6-3 to TRBJ2-5, with 10 bases identical to TRBD2. The V gene end was trimmed by 0 bases and the J gene end by 1 base; junction bases not matched to a gene: 17. CDR1 is MNHEY and CDR2 is SVGEGT in the germline V gene. The CDR3 is 21 residues long. CDR3 nucleotides: TGTGCCAGCAGTTACTCTTGGCCCAGCGGGAGGGCCCAGAGTGTCCAAGAGACCCAGTACTTC. It is translated as CASSYSWPSGRAQSVQETQYF.

The chain employs TRBV12-3 or TRBV12-4 and TRBJ1-2; 7 bases align to TRBD1. This CDR3 is built from 13 residues. J gave up 3 bases and V 5 bases, and 3 bases lay outside the gene matches. The CDR3 reads CASSLQGHYGYTF. The DNA of the CDR3 is TGTGCCAGCAGTCTACAGGGGCACTATGGCTACACCTTC.